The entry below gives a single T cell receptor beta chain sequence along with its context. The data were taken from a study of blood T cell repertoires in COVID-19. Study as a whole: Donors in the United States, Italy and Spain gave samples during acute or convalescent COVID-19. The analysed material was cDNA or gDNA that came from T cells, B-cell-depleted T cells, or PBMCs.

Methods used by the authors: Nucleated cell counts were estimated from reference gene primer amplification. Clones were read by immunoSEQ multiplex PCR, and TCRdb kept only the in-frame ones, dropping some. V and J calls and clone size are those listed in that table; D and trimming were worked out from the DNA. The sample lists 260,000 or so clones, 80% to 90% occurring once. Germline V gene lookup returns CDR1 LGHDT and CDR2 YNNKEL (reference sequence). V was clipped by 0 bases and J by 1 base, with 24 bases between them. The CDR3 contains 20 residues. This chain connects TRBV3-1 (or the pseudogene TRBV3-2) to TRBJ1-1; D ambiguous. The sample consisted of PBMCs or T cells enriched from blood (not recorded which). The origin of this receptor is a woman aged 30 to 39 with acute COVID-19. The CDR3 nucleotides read TGTGCCAGCAGCCAAGAGGCGGGAGGGAGACGGGGAGCTTGGAACACTGAAGCTTTCTTT. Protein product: CASSQEAGGRRGAWNTEAFF.